Listed below are T cell receptor beta chains from one sample, sequenced in a study of T-cell reconstitution after alpha-beta-depleted transplantation in children. TCRdb re-analysed the PCR reads in MiXCR, keeping a single row per CDR3 protein. This table has under 400,000 distinct CDR3 sequences, approximately 23% appearing once. The material was PBMCs, mostly from graft donor cells, obtained 180 days after TCRalphabeta/CD19-depleted stem cell transplant. These receptors all come from a male patient aged 10-17 years who had a stem cell transplant for acute lymphoblastic leukemia, so the T cells may come from the graft donor. Each CDR3 is given with its conserved first and last residue. D genes are given only for firm matches. Rows give clone size only sometimes, using once, few, many, or a class for an expanded clone.

abundance: few; d_gene: .; v_gene: TRBV6-1; j_gene: TRBJ1-2; CDR3nt: TGTGCCAGCAGGTCCCAGGGTTCTGGCTACACCTTC; CDR3aa: CASRSQGSGYTF
abundance: .; d_gene: TRBD1; v_gene: TRBV20-1; j_gene: TRBJ2-1; CDR3nt: TGCAGTGCTCCGGACAGGGTCTACAATGAGCAGTTCTTC; CDR3aa: CSAPDRVYNEQFF
abundance: few; d_gene: .; v_gene: TRBV11-1; j_gene: TRBJ1-1; CDR3nt: TGTGCCAGCAGCTTTTCCCCCACTGAAGCTTTCTTT; CDR3aa: CASSFSPTEAFF
abundance: many; d_gene: TRBD1; v_gene: TRBV6-5; j_gene: TRBJ2-1; CDR3nt: TGTGCCAGCAGTTACTCCGGACAGGGGGGGAAGTTACAGGATGAGCAGTTCTTC; CDR3aa: CASSYSGQGGKLQDEQFF
abundance: few; d_gene: TRBD1; v_gene: TRBV5-5; j_gene: TRBJ2-2; CDR3nt: TGTGCCAGCAGCTTGCTCCCGGGACAGACGAACACCGGGGAGCTGTTTTTT; CDR3aa: CASSLLPGQTNTGELFF
abundance: .; d_gene: .; v_gene: TRBV10-3; j_gene: TRBJ2-7; CDR3nt: TGTGCCATCAGTCGAGTTGACCGCGAGCAGTACTTC; CDR3aa: CAISRVDREQYF
abundance: .; d_gene: .; v_gene: TRBV10-2; j_gene: TRBJ2-1; CDR3nt: TGCGCCAGCAGTGAGTCCCGTGAGCAGTTCTTC; CDR3aa: CASSESREQFF
abundance: many; d_gene: TRBD2; v_gene: TRBV5-1; j_gene: TRBJ2-1; CDR3nt: TGCGCCAGCAGCCTACTAGCGGGAACCTACAATGAGCAGTTCTTC; CDR3aa: CASSLLAGTYNEQFF
abundance: .; d_gene: TRBD1; v_gene: TRBV29-1; j_gene: TRBJ2-1; CDR3nt: TGCAGCGTTGAAGACAGGGGGCGATCCTACAATGAGCAGTTCTTC; CDR3aa: CSVEDRGRSYNEQFF
abundance: .; d_gene: TRBD1; v_gene: TRBV29-1; j_gene: TRBJ2-5; CDR3nt: TGCAGCCCCGGCGGGACAGGGGGCGCGTACGGTTGGACCCAGTACTTC; CDR3aa: CSPGGTGGAYGWTQYF
abundance: .; d_gene: TRBD2; v_gene: TRBV20-1; j_gene: TRBJ2-7; CDR3nt: TGCAGTGCAACCGTGGGAGCGGGAGAACTGAGCTACGAGCAGTACTTC; CDR3aa: CSATVGAGELSYEQYF
abundance: .; d_gene: .; v_gene: TRBV15; j_gene: TRBJ2-3; CDR3nt: TGTGCCACCAGCAGAGTCGTTGGGGAATATGATACGCAGTATTTT; CDR3aa: CATSRVVGEYDTQYF
abundance: few; d_gene: .; v_gene: TRBV5-1; j_gene: TRBJ2-5; CDR3nt: TGCGCCAGCAGTATAAGCGAGACCCAGTACTTC; CDR3aa: CASSISETQYF
abundance: .; d_gene: .; v_gene: TRBV7-3; j_gene: TRBJ2-2; CDR3nt: TGTGCCAGCAGCTTTGGTAGCGCGAACACCGGGGAGCTGTTTTTT; CDR3aa: CASSFGSANTGELFF
abundance: .; d_gene: TRBD2; v_gene: TRBV12-3/TRBV12-4; j_gene: TRBJ2-1; CDR3nt: TGTGCCAGCAGTCCCCGTCGACTAGCGGGAGGACAGAATGAGCAGTTCTTC; CDR3aa: CASSPRRLAGGQNEQFF
abundance: few; d_gene: .; v_gene: TRBV3-1; j_gene: TRBJ2-3; CDR3nt: TGTGCCAGCAGCCAAGCCGGGTCAGATACGCAGTATTTT; CDR3aa: CASSQAGSDTQYF
abundance: many; d_gene: TRBD2; v_gene: TRBV5-5; j_gene: TRBJ2-4; CDR3nt: TGTGCCAGCAGCTTCGGACTAGCGGGAACAGCCAAAAACATTCAGTACTTC; CDR3aa: CASSFGLAGTAKNIQYF
abundance: .; d_gene: TRBD1; v_gene: TRBV20-1; j_gene: TRBJ1-5; CDR3nt: TGCAGTGCTTATTCCAGGGGGCATAGCAATCAGCCCCAGCATTTC; CDR3aa: CSAYSRGHSNQPQHF
abundance: many; d_gene: .; v_gene: TRBV5-1; j_gene: TRBJ1-1; CDR3nt: TGCGCCAGCAGCTGGTCGACTGGGGGCCGGGTCATGAACACTGAAGCTTTCTTT; CDR3aa: CASSWSTGGRVMNTEAFF
abundance: .; d_gene: .; v_gene: TRBV12-3/TRBV12-4; j_gene: TRBJ2-5; CDR3nt: TGTGCCAGCAGTTTACGCAGGGTTTGGCGAGAGACCCAGTACTTC; CDR3aa: CASSLRRVWRETQYF
abundance: many; d_gene: .; v_gene: TRBV12-3/TRBV12-4; j_gene: TRBJ1-4; CDR3nt: TGTGCCAGCAGACCCGGAGACAGCGCCCTTAATGAAAAACTGTTTTTT; CDR3aa: CASRPGDSALNEKLFF
abundance: few; d_gene: .; v_gene: TRBV9; j_gene: TRBJ1-2; CDR3nt: TGTGCCAGCAGCGCGAGGGAGGAGGGCTACACCTTC; CDR3aa: CASSAREEGYTF
abundance: .; d_gene: TRBD2; v_gene: TRBV20-1; j_gene: TRBJ2-5; CDR3nt: TGCAGTGCGAGGACTAGCGGGCAAGAGACCCAGTACTTC; CDR3aa: CSARTSGQETQYF
abundance: .; d_gene: TRBD2; v_gene: TRBV3-1; j_gene: TRBJ2-7; CDR3nt: TGTGCCAGCAGCCTCTTGACTAGCGGGAGTTCCTACGAGCAGTACTTC; CDR3aa: CASSLLTSGSSYEQYF
abundance: few; d_gene: .; v_gene: TRBV5-1; j_gene: TRBJ2-5; CDR3nt: TGCGCCAGCAGCTCGGTGGGGCCTGAGCCCCAGTACTTC; CDR3aa: CASSSVGPEPQYF
abundance: .; d_gene: TRBD1; v_gene: TRBV27; j_gene: TRBJ2-7; CDR3nt: TGTGCCAGCAGTTTACTAGGGGGCCCCTACGAGCAGTACTTC; CDR3aa: CASSLLGGPYEQYF
abundance: .; d_gene: TRBD1; v_gene: TRBV7-2; j_gene: TRBJ1-1; CDR3nt: TGTGCCAGCAGCTCTGGGGGGGCCGACAGGGTGAACACTGAAGCTTTCTTT; CDR3aa: CASSSGGADRVNTEAFF
abundance: few; d_gene: TRBD2; v_gene: TRBV5-1; j_gene: TRBJ2-1; CDR3nt: TGCGCCAGCAGCTCGGGGCACGCAATAGGACTAGCGAATGAGCAGTTCTTC; CDR3aa: CASSSGHAIGLANEQFF
abundance: once; d_gene: .; v_gene: TRBV19; j_gene: TRBJ2-1; CDR3nt: TGTGCCAGTACCACGGGGAGTAGCTCCTACAATGAGCAGTTCTTC; CDR3aa: CASTTGSSSYNEQFF
abundance: .; d_gene: TRBD2; v_gene: TRBV6-5; j_gene: TRBJ2-3; CDR3nt: TGTGCCAGCAGTTACCTTACTTATAGCGGGAGGATTATAGATACGCAGTATTTT; CDR3aa: CASSYLTYSGRIIDTQYF
abundance: .; d_gene: .; v_gene: TRBV5-1; j_gene: TRBJ2-1; CDR3nt: TGCGCCAGCAGCTTAGTGAGGCGGAGCAATGAGCAGTTCTTC; CDR3aa: CASSLVRRSNEQFF
abundance: .; d_gene: .; v_gene: TRBV27; j_gene: TRBJ1-1; CDR3nt: TGTGCCAGCAGTTTAAGTGGGGGGGCTACTGAAGCTTTCTTT; CDR3aa: CASSLSGGATEAFF
abundance: many; d_gene: .; v_gene: TRBV5-1; j_gene: TRBJ2-1; CDR3nt: TGTGCCAGCAGCGGCTCCTACAATGAGCAGTTCTTC; CDR3aa: CASSGSYNEQFF
abundance: .; d_gene: .; v_gene: TRBV4-1; j_gene: TRBJ1-4; CDR3nt: TGCGCCAGCAGCCCGCGTCGGACAGATACAACTAATGAAAAACTGTTTTTT; CDR3aa: CASSPRRTDTTNEKLFF
abundance: once; d_gene: .; v_gene: TRBV28; j_gene: TRBJ1-4; CDR3nt: TGTGCCAGCGGGGGTCTTAATGAAAAACTGTTTTTT; CDR3aa: CASGGLNEKLFF
abundance: few; d_gene: TRBD2; v_gene: TRBV18; j_gene: TRBJ2-3; CDR3nt: TGTGCCAGCTCACCACCTCCAGCGGGAGTCACAGATACGCAGTATTTT; CDR3aa: CASSPPPAGVTDTQYF
abundance: .; d_gene: .; v_gene: TRBV6-1; j_gene: TRBJ1-5; CDR3nt: TGTGCCAGCAGCCTGACACAAAATCAGCCCCAGCATTTT; CDR3aa: CASSLTQNQPQHF
abundance: few; d_gene: TRBD2; v_gene: TRBV14; j_gene: TRBJ2-7; CDR3nt: TGTGCCAGCAGCCAAGATACTAGCGGGAGATCCTACGAGCAGTACTTC; CDR3aa: CASSQDTSGRSYEQYF
abundance: many; d_gene: TRBD1; v_gene: TRBV5-1; j_gene: TRBJ2-7; CDR3nt: TGCGCCAGCAGCAAAGGGACAGGGGATCTCGAGCAGTACTTC; CDR3aa: CASSKGTGDLEQYF
abundance: few; d_gene: .; v_gene: TRBV7-2; j_gene: TRBJ2-1; CDR3nt: TGTGCCAGCAGCCCTCATAGCACTGAGCAGTTCTTC; CDR3aa: CASSPHSTEQFF
abundance: few; d_gene: TRBD2; v_gene: TRBV7-9; j_gene: TRBJ2-5; CDR3nt: TGTGCCAGCAGCTTAGGAATGTTAGCGGGAGAGACCCAGTACTTC; CDR3aa: CASSLGMLAGETQYF
abundance: few; d_gene: .; v_gene: TRBV12-3/TRBV12-4; j_gene: TRBJ1-5; CDR3nt: TGTGCCAGCAGTTTAGAGGACACGGGCAATCAGCCCCAGCATTTT; CDR3aa: CASSLEDTGNQPQHF
abundance: .; d_gene: .; v_gene: TRBV7-9; j_gene: TRBJ2-5; CDR3nt: TGTGCCAGCAGCTTACACACAGGGAAAGAGACCCAGTACTTC; CDR3aa: CASSLHTGKETQYF
abundance: few; d_gene: TRBD1; v_gene: TRBV29-1; j_gene: TRBJ2-3; CDR3nt: TGCAGCGTTGATGACAGGGGAACACACAGGGATACGCAGTATTTT; CDR3aa: CSVDDRGTHRDTQYF
abundance: few; d_gene: .; v_gene: TRBV5-1; j_gene: TRBJ2-1; CDR3nt: TGCGCCAGCAGCCAAATCGGGACTGGTTCCTACAATGAGCAGTTCTTC; CDR3aa: CASSQIGTGSYNEQFF
abundance: few; d_gene: TRBD2; v_gene: TRBV5-1; j_gene: TRBJ2-1; CDR3nt: TGCGCCAGCAGCCCCCCTCGGGCGGGAGACTACAATGAGCAGTTCTTC; CDR3aa: CASSPPRAGDYNEQFF
abundance: .; d_gene: .; v_gene: TRBV27; j_gene: TRBJ2-5; CDR3nt: TGTGCCAGCAGCGCTTTTAGGCGTGGCGGGCGAGAGACCCAGTACTTC; CDR3aa: CASSAFRRGGRETQYF